Listed below are T cell receptor beta chains from one sample, sequenced in a study of blood T cell repertoires in COVID-19. Produced via immunoSEQ multiplex PCR; TCRdb's table is partial and in-frame only. The sample gives 30,000 to 45,000 clones, roughly 88% of which show up once; roughly 5% is in the top ten. The specimen was peripheral blood. These receptors all stem from a woman aged 65 to 85 with active COVID-19. CDR3s include the opening cysteine and the closing phenylalanine or tryptophan. Each record gives: J gene, clone size, V gene, D gene, CDR3 protein, CDR3 DNA. D genes are given only for firm matches. Only some rows state a clone size, as once, few, many or a class for expanded clones.

J: TRBJ1-3
size: .
V: TRBV6-5
D: .
CDR3: CASSGSSGNTIYF
DNA: TGTGCCTCCTCCGGGAGTTCTGGAAACACCATATATTTT

J: TRBJ2-5
size: .
V: TRBV18
D: .
CDR3: CASSPLGPGQETQYF
DNA: TGTGCCAGCTCACCACTGGGCCCCGGCCAAGAGACCCAGTACTTC

J: TRBJ1-5
size: .
V: TRBV28
D: TRBD1
CDR3: CASSWTGEVSQPQHF
DNA: TGTGCCAGCAGTTGGACAGGGGAGGTGAGTCAGCCCCAGCATTTT

J: TRBJ1-2
size: .
V: TRBV2
D: TRBD1
CDR3: CASNYPDREGGYTF
DNA: TGTGCCAGTAACTATCCTGACAGGGAAGGTGGCTACACCTTC

J: TRBJ1-1
size: .
V: TRBV9
D: TRBD1
CDR3: CASSGGTGAIGTEAFF
DNA: TGTGCCAGCAGCGGGGGGACAGGGGCCATAGGCACTGAAGCTTTCTTT

J: TRBJ2-1
size: few
V: TRBV11-3
D: TRBD1
CDR3: CASSLNGFLGTFWTGEQFF
DNA: TGTGCCAGCAGCTTAAACGGTTTTCTTGGGACCTTTTGGACAGGTGAGCAGTTCTTC

J: TRBJ1-3
size: once
V: TRBV5-5
D: .
CDR3: CASSYLRSSGNTIYF
DNA: TGTGCCAGCAGTTACCTTAGATCCTCTGGAAACACCATATATTTT

J: TRBJ2-2
size: few
V: TRBV4-2
D: TRBD1
CDR3: CASRSLGGGRELFF
DNA: TGTGCCAGCAGAAGCCTAGGGGGCGGCCGGGAGCTGTTTTTT

J: TRBJ2-5
size: .
V: TRBV7-8
D: .
CDR3: CASCPMAVLQETQYF
DNA: TGTGCCAGCTGCCCAATGGCGGTACTACAAGAGACCCAGTACTTC

J: TRBJ2-2
size: .
V: TRBV11-2
D: .
CDR3: CASSPGVNTGELFF
DNA: TGTGCCAGCAGCCCAGGGGTGAACACCGGGGAGCTGTTTTTT

J: TRBJ2-2
size: .
V: TRBV6-5
D: .
CDR3: CASRHRDTGTGELFF
DNA: TGTGCCAGCAGGCACCGGGACACGGGCACCGGGGAGCTGTTTTTT

J: TRBJ2-1
size: .
V: TRBV28
D: .
CDR3: CASSLMGYSSYNEQFF
DNA: TGTGCCAGCAGTTTAATGGGCTATAGCTCCTACAATGAGCAGTTCTTC

J: TRBJ2-2
size: .
V: TRBV18
D: .
CDR3: CASSPPPGDRTGELFF
DNA: TGTGCCAGCTCACCACCGCCGGGTGACCGCACCGGGGAGCTGTTTTTT

J: TRBJ2-7
size: few
V: TRBV6-5
D: .
CDR3: CASAYERLGAYEQYF
DNA: TGTGCCAGCGCCTACGAGAGACTAGGAGCCTACGAGCAGTACTTC

J: TRBJ2-3
size: .
V: TRBV5-4
D: TRBD2
CDR3: CASSLGRGGMIDTQYF
DNA: TGTGCCAGCAGCTTGGGGCGGGGGGGCATGATAGATACGCAGTATTTT

J: TRBJ2-3
size: .
V: TRBV3-1/TRBV3-2
D: TRBD2
CDR3: CASSQDLASGGADTQYF
DNA: TGTGCCAGCAGCCAAGATCTTGCTAGCGGGGGAGCAGATACGCAGTATTTT

J: TRBJ2-3
size: .
V: TRBV7-9
D: .
CDR3: CASTLLASSDTQYF
DNA: TGTGCCAGCACTTTACTAGCATCCTCAGATACGCAGTATTTT